There are a few counts of the clone carrying this T cell receptor (beta chain). What it recognizes is unknown. This CDR3 spans 15 amino acids. V lost 2 bases to trimming and J lost 4 bases, with 14 bases between them. The germline V gene encodes CDR1 SGHRS and CDR2 YFSETQ. Noted time point: patch test 2, 6 weeks after DPC sensitization. Regarding treatment: therapeutic diphenylcyclopropenone sensitization with weekly scalp DPC. MiXCR was run by TCRdb on the RACE reads, yielding one entry per CDR3 protein. The sample includes approximately 91,000 distinct CDR3 sequences, more than 9% of them seen just once. The sample originates from a study of human T cells and chemical hapten exposure. As for the study in general: Researchers reported sensitizing a 2 cm by 2 cm upper inner arm skin site with 2% DPC. Whole-study results and caveats: Alopecia in the donors means their immune response may deviate from healthy people's.

This material consisted of whole blood, taken in connection with sensitization to the hapten diphenylcyclopropenone (DPC). The clonotype was recovered from a man in his late teens or twenties with alopecia areata. Some clones in this sample may be carry-over from other donors' samples. This chain connects TRBV5-1 to TRBJ2-3; D is perhaps TRBD1 or TRBD2 (6 bases each). As DNA, the CDR3 is TGCGCCAGCAGCTTAAGTCCCGGGGGCGCAGATACGCAGTATTTT. Protein: CASSLSPGGADTQYF.